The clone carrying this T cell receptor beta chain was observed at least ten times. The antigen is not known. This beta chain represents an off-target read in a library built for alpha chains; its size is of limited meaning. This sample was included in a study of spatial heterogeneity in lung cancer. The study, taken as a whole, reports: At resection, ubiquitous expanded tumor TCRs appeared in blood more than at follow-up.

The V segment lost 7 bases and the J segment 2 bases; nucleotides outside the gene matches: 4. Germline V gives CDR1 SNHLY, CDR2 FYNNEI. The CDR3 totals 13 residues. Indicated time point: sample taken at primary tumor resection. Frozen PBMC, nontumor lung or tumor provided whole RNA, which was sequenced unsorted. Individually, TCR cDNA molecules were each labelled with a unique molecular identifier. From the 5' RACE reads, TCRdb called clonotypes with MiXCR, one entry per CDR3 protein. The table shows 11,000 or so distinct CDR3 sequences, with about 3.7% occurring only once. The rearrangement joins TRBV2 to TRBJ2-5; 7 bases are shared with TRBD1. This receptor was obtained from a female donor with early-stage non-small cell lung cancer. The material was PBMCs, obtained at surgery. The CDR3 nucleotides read TGTGCCAGCACCGGGACAGCTCAAGAGACCCAGTACTTC. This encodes CASTGTAQETQYF.